This record concerns one TCR beta chain sequence. This clone was seen a single time. What this receptor recognizes is not known. No much larger clone is present one base from it, and per-base qualities are unavailable. According to the germline V gene (reference sequence), CDR1 reads MNHEY and CDR2 reads SMNVEV. Reading from cysteine to phenylalanine, the CDR3 counts 14 amino acids. The sequence is cut down to CDR3 DNA, 42 bases in frame from base 1. V and J are truncated by 4 bases and 4 bases respectively, leaving an intervening sequence of 13 bases. The record originates from a study of blood T cell repertoires in COVID-19 (TCRdb year 2020). For context, the study as a whole: The collaborator samples originated in the United States, Italy and Spain and spanned the acute and convalescent phases of COVID-19. Samples came from the ongoing ImmuneRACE study (first 160 participants) plus 1,254 subjects from 6 global collaborators. A freely available public database, intended as a resource for researchers studying the immune response to SARS-CoV-2, is where the repertoires were released. Sample metadata almost always included a de-identified subject ID, COVID-19 status, age in years and sex. The material from the prospective study consisted of cDNA or gDNA derived from T cells, B-cell-depleted T cells, or PBMCs. Deeply sampled blood TCRbeta repertoires from subjects exposed to, actively infected with, or recovered from COVID-19 were included in the dataset. Where available, HLA class I and class II types were obtained from metadata supplied by the sample provider rather than from assay-based typing.

Paper-wide results and their limitations: The amount of clinical and demographic metadata varied by source and participant and was provided uncurated.

One collaborating source in Seattle enrolled patients during active infection and followed them longitudinally through the course of disease. Each collaborating institution followed its own protocols to collect whole blood in K2EDTA tubes. For TCRbeta analysis, collaborators shipped samples as frozen whole blood, isolated PBMCs, or DNA extracted from either of those sample types. TCRbeta CDR3 regions were amplified from genomic DNA by means of the immunoSEQ Assay, a bias-controlled multiplex PCR. The authors processed their data as follows. Within the assay, amplification of reference gene primers was used to estimate how many nucleated cells each sample contained. To quantify the absolute abundance of each unique TCRbeta CDR3 rearrangement, sequence reads were collapsed and filtered. Productive Simpson clonality was computed per sample as the square root of Simpson's diversity index over productive rearrangements. TCRdb provides this immuneACCESS table in a form limited to in-frame rearrangements. Some clones are lacking; in checked studies, under half of them reflect an unresolved V gene, and why the rest are absent is not known. Clone size and V and J calls were adopted from that table, with D and trimming inferred from the DNA. The sample includes about 330,000 clones, with 87% observed a single time. In total, the top ten clones hold around 9.9% of the sample.

The source is a man aged 25 to 45 with COVID-19, enrolled during active disease. Sequences were obtained from peripheral blood. The chain is encoded by TRBV27 joined to TRBJ1-2, and the D gene may be TRBD1, 5 bases matching. The CDR3 region reads CASSSIQGFYGYTF. The DNA is as follows: TGTGCCAGCAGTTCTATCCAGGGTTTCTATGGCTACACCTTC.